A single sample is the source of the 14 T cell receptor beta chains below, sequenced in a study of blood T cell repertoires in COVID-19. Profiling relied on immunoSEQ multiplex PCR, and the TCRdb table lists in-frame clones only, not all of them. The sample lists about 200,000 clones, 65% to 90% seen once, with more than 9% in the top ten. The sequenced material came from peripheral blood. Every receptor here comes from a man aged 45-60 years with active or convalescent COVID-19.

The J gene is TRBJ2-3, the V gene TRBV6-6; 9 bases line up with TRBD2. CDR3 length: 16 residues. Trimming took 6 bases from V and 0 from J; bases not matched to a gene: 7. Germline V gene sequence: CDR1 MNHNY, CDR2 SVGAGI (reference sequence). DNA for the CDR3: TGTGCCAGCAGCCCAGGACTAGCGTCTAGCACAGATACGCAGTATTTT. Protein product: CASSPGLASSTDTQYF.

The V call is TRBV14, the J call TRBJ2-7; TRBD1 matches 11 bases. The germline V gene encodes CDR1 SGHDN and CDR2 FVKESK. The CDR3 covers 15 residues. J gave up 3 bases and V 1 base, and 2 bases lay outside the gene matches. The CDR3 region is CASSQGGTGGYEQYF. For the CDR3, the DNA is TGTGCCAGCAGCCAAGGTGGGACAGGGGGCTACGAGCAGTACTTC.

The gene calls are TRBV18 and TRBJ2-3; perhaps TRBD1 as D (6 bases). This CDR3 is built from 14 residues. Germline CDR1 reads KGHSH; CDR2 reads LQKENI. Trimming stripped 4 bases from V and 2 bases from J, with 10 bases between. Written as DNA, the CDR3 is TGTGCCAGCTCACTACAGGGAGACACAGATACGCAGTATTTT. This encodes CASSLQGDTDTQYF.

This clone appeared a single time. This sequence joins TRBV9 and TRBJ2-3; 10 nucleotides match TRBD2. Germline values: CDR1 SGDLS, CDR2 YYNGEE. The CDR3 consists of 16 residues. V lost 4 bases, J lost 4 bases, and 9 bases stayed unmatched. The CDR3 nucleotides are TGTGCCAGCAGCCCACAATTCGGGACTAGCGCAGATACGCAGTATTTT. This gives the protein CASSPQFGTSADTQYF.

The rearrangement links TRBV5-6 to TRBJ2-5; D gene uncertain. V gave up 4 bases and J gave up 3 bases, with 10 bases separating them. The CDR3 extends over 13 amino acids. The V gene's germline CDR1 is SGHDT and CDR2 YYEEEE. CDR3 nucleotide sequence: TGTGCCAGCAGCCGTAGAATGGAAGAGACCCAGTACTTC. This sequence encodes CASSRRMEETQYF.

The V gene is TRBV2, the J gene TRBJ2-3; 12 bases are a match to TRBD2. Losses at the gene ends were 7 bases for V and 3 bases for J; bases not matched to a gene: 5. The CDR3 contains 15 residues. Germline V gene lookup returns CDR1 SNHLY and CDR2 FYNNEI. The CDR3 DNA is TGTGCCAGCACGACTAGCGGGGGTTTTACAGATACGCAGTATTTT. Protein: CASTTSGGFTDTQYF.

The chain employs TRBV29-1 and TRBJ2-3, with 9 bases that match TRBD1. Trimming took 4 bases from V and 3 from J; bases not matched to a gene: 5. The CDR3 totals 14 residues. Germline V CDR1 and CDR2: SQVTM, ANQGSEA. CDR3 nucleotide sequence: TGCAGCGTTGTCCGGACAGGGGTTACAGATACGCAGTATTTT. Protein sequence: CSVVRTGVTDTQYF.

The V call is TRBV2, the J call TRBJ1-1, with D possibly matching TRBD1 (5 bases). V was trimmed by 5 bases and J by 2 bases, leaving 9 bases between them. Germline CDR1 SNHLY, CDR2 FYNNEI. This CDR3 has 13 amino acids. This chain's CDR3 is CASSSGPNTEAFF. DNA for the CDR3: TGTGCCAGCAGTTCAGGGCCAAACACTGAAGCTTTCTTT.

The chain combines TRBV6-2 or TRBV6-3 with TRBJ2-3, with 10 positions matching TRBD2. The CDR3 is 17 amino acids. V shed 5 bases and J 4 bases; nucleotides not matched to a gene: 12. Per the germline V gene, CDR1 is MNHEY and CDR2 is SVGEGT. CDR3 region: CASSGSSGRIPPDTQYF. As DNA, the CDR3 is TGTGCCAGCAGTGGGTCTAGCGGGAGAATCCCACCAGATACGCAGTATTTT.

In this sample, this clone turned up a few times. The rearrangement links TRBV4-3 to TRBJ2-3; D is undetermined. V shed 0 bases and J shed 2 bases, with 9 bases lying between them. Germline-derived CDR1 and CDR2 are LGHNA and YSLEER. The CDR3 length is 15 residues. The CDR3 sequence: CASSQEYYLTDTQYF. The CDR3 DNA is TGCGCCAGCAGCCAAGAGTACTATCTCACAGATACGCAGTATTTT.

This clone has a handful of counts. This rearrangement joins TRBV24-1 to TRBJ2-1; 8 nucleotides line up with TRBD1. Germline V lookup: CDR1 KGHDR, CDR2 SFDVKD. CDR3 length: 16 residues. With 3 bases clipped from V and 5 bases from J, the junction kept 8 bases outside the gene matches. CDR3 protein: CATSDPLRTGHNEQFF. CDR3 DNA sequence: TGTGCCACCAGTGATCCTTTAAGGACAGGGCACAATGAGCAGTTCTTC.

The chain recombines TRBV15 with TRBJ1-3, with a weak D call TRBD1 (5 bases). The germline V gene has CDR1 LNHNV and CDR2 YYDKDF (reference sequence). V shed 6 bases and J shed 8 bases, with 11 bases lying between them. The CDR3 runs to 12 residues. CDR3 loop: CATRGRGHTIYF. CDR3 in DNA: TGTGCCACCAGGGGGAGGGGTCACACCATATATTTT.

The genes are TRBV6-5 and TRBJ1-6, with D maybe TRBD1 (6 bases). In germline, CDR1 is MNHEY, CDR2 SVGAGI. V gave up 11 bases and J gave up 4 bases, with 12 bases separating them. There are 13 residues in the CDR3. CDR3 amino acids: CAGGLSYNSPLHF. As DNA, the CDR3 is TGTGCCGGGGGCCTTTCGTATAATTCACCCCTCCACTTT.

The chain uses TRBV10-3 and TRBJ2-1, with a possible D match to TRBD2 (5 bases). V lost 1 base and J 8 bases, leaving 18 bases between the germline ends. The CDR3 contains 16 residues. Germline CDR1 reads ENHRY; CDR2 reads SYGVKD. CDR3 nucleotide sequence: TGTGCCATCAGTGAGTTTTCAGGACTCCAAGTCGATGAGCAGTTCTTC. Amino acids: CAISEFSGLQVDEQFF.